This T cell receptor (beta chain) was captured by sequencing in a study of OX40 agonist ivuxolimab in advanced cancers. Regarding the study as a whole: Among the lowest levels of clonal expansion were found in partial responders at 0.1-3.0 mg/kg.

A remark on this clone: Its antigen is undetermined.

CDR3 length: 17 residues. Germline CDR1 is MGHRA and CDR2 is YSYEKL. J gave up 2 bases and V 0 bases, and 4 bases lay outside the gene matches. TCRdb's copy holds only in-frame clones and misses some; the assay was immunoSEQ multiplex PCR. Here the sample spans about 54,000 clones, approximately 90% being singletons. The chain has TRBV4-1 and TRBJ2-3; the match to TRBD2 covers 11 bases. Sample: CD4+ or CD8+ T cells sorted from blood, taken in a trial of the OX40 agonist ivuxolimab. The sequence came from an adult with an advanced solid tumor such as melanoma, head and neck, liver or kidney cancer. The CDR3 loop is CASSQDLLAGDTDTQYF. The CDR3 region has the DNA TGCGCCAGCAGCCAAGATCTACTAGCGGGAGACACAGATACGCAGTATTTT.